This note documents a single TCR beta chain sequence. The antigen remains unidentified. A much larger clone lies a single base off, so this may be a read error. Assay execution proceeded at the deep level. Sequencing was performed with immunoSEQ multiplex PCR; in TCRdb, only in-frame clones are kept and a portion is missing. The profile shows just under 350,000 clones, more than 60% of them singletons. Trimming pared 5 bases from V and 1 base from J, leaving 5 bases between. The CDR3 sequence is 12 residues long. The germline gives CDR1 SEHNR, CDR2 FQNEAQ (reference sequence). This entry comes from a study of shared clonotypes between healthy human individuals. Study findings and constraints: Few donors limited the genetic and exposure-history diversity represented.

This TCR was recovered from a young man in good health. Sequencing input: memory CD4+ T cells sorted from blood. Subset described: CD45RA-negative fraction. The V call is TRBV7-9, the J call TRBJ2-5; D gene uncertain. The CDR3 spells CASSRAQETQYF. As DNA, the CDR3 is TGTGCCAGCAGCCGGGCCCAAGAGACCCAGTACTTC.